One sample yielded the 25 T cell receptor beta chains listed below, sequenced in a study of T cells in localized non-small cell lung cancer. Profiled with immunoSEQ multiplex PCR; TCRdb holds only in-frame clones, not every one. The sample gives approximately 57,000 clones, roughly 88% of which show up once; less than 6% is in the top ten. The sequenced sample was peripheral blood, obtained before any cancer treatment. Receptors were obtained from a woman aged 35 to 75 with stage I lung adenocarcinoma.

The V gene is TRBV6-6, the J gene TRBJ1-5; maybe TRBD1 (5 bases). Trimming stripped 2 bases from V and 6 bases from J, with 11 bases between. This CDR3 is 14 amino acids long. Germline CDR1 MNHNY, CDR2 SVGAGI (reference sequence). The CDR3: CASSYPGYPQPQHF. The CDR3 bases are TGTGCCAGCAGTTACCCAGGGTATCCTCAGCCCCAGCATTTT.

J is TRBJ2-3 and V is TRBV9, with D perhaps matching TRBD2 (5 bases). Germline CDR1 SGDLS, CDR2 YYNGEE. Trimming took 0 bases from V and 6 from J, leaving 20 bases between them. This CDR3 region has 17 residues. This CDR3 is CASSVGGSGPAVDTQYF. The CDR3 DNA follows: TGTGCCAGCAGCGTAGGCGGGTCGGGTCCCGCGGTGGATACGCAGTATTTT. Based on the CDR3 plus reference TRBV9 and TRBJ2-3, the full variable domain is DSGVTQTPKHLITATGQRVTLRCSPRSGDLSVYWYQQSLDQGLQFLIQYYNGEERAKGNILERFSAQQFPDLHSELNLSSLELGDSALYFCASSVGGSGPAVDTQYFGPGTRLTVL.

The rearrangement uses TRBV30 and TRBJ2-7; either TRBD1 or TRBD2 may supply D (5 bases each). The CDR3 runs to 15 residues. V was cut by 1 base and J by 5 bases, with 18 bases left in between. Per germline, CDR1 GTSNPN and CDR2 SVGIG (reference sequence). CDR3 nucleotide sequence: TGTGCCTGGAGTGCCGGGGACGGGCTTCTCGACGAGCAGTACTTC. Its translation is CAWSAGDGLLDEQYF. Drawing the rest from reference TRBV30 and TRBJ2-7, the complete variable domain is SQTIHQWPATLVQPVGSPLSLECTVEGTSNPNLYWYRQAAGRGLQLLFYSVGIGQISSEVPQNLSASRPQDRQFILSSKKLLLSDSGFYLCAWSAGDGLLDEQYFGPGTRLTVT.

This clone appeared a few times. The sample holds other DNA sequences that translate to the same CDR3. The chain links TRBV12-5 to TRBJ2-1; 10 nucleotides match TRBD2. Trimming cost V 5 bases and J 4 bases; bases outside gene matches: 5. Looked up from germline, CDR1 is LGHNT and CDR2 is FRNRAP. This CDR3 has 15 residues. For the CDR3, the DNA is TGTGCTAGTGGTATCCCTAGCGGGGGTTACAATGAGCAGTTCTTC. Translation gives CASGIPSGGYNEQFF.

This chain uses TRBV5-1 with TRBJ2-7; 8 bases line up with TRBD1. Germline CDR1 reads SGHRS; CDR2 reads YFSETQ. J gave up 3 bases and V 7 bases, and 12 bases lay outside the gene matches. The CDR3 extends over 15 amino acids. The CDR3 is CASSIHRGSFYEQYF. DNA for the CDR3: TGCGCCAGCTCTATCCACAGGGGGTCCTTCTACGAGCAGTACTTC. The full variable domain, completed using reference TRBV5-1 and TRBJ2-7, is KAGVTQTPRYLIKTRGQQVTLSCSPISGHRSVSWYQQTPGQGLQFLFEYFSETQRNKGNFPGRFSGRQFSNSRSEMNVSTLELGDSALYLCASSIHRGSFYEQYFGPGTRLTVT.

The chain carries TRBV2 and TRBJ1-3, with D uncertain. CDR3 length equals 16 residues. Trimming took 4 bases from V and 4 from J, leaving 17 bases between them. Germline-derived CDR1 and CDR2 are SNHLY and FYNNEI. In DNA, the CDR3 is TGTGCCAGCAGTGTAACCGATGCCTTGGTAGGAAACACCATATATTTT. Translating gives CASSVTDALVGNTIYF.

The chain has TRBV19 and TRBJ2-3; no firm D call. CDR1 is LNHDA and CDR2 is SQIVND in the germline V gene (reference sequence). The CDR3 totals 10 residues. Trimming removed 7 bases at V and 8 bases at J, with 7 bases between. The CDR3 nucleotides read TGTGCCAGTAAGGGCGCTACGCAGTATTTT. Encoded protein: CASKGATQYF.

This clone has a single count. The rearrangement joins TRBV25-1 to TRBJ2-5; tentatively, D is TRBD1 (5 bases). V gave up 5 bases and J gave up 4 bases, with 14 bases separating them. The length of the CDR3 is 14 residues. Germline V CDR1 and CDR2: MGHDK, SYGVNS. For the CDR3, the DNA is TGTGCCAGCAGTACGACTTGGGGCCGAGAGACCCAGTACTTC. Its translation is CASSTTWGRETQYF.

The gene calls are TRBV5-1 and TRBJ2-1; TRBD2 aligns across 7 bases. CDR1 is SGHRS, CDR2 YFSETQ, per germline. The ends lost 4 bases at V and 3 bases at J; junction bases unmatched: 10. The CDR3 contains 16 residues. CDR3 amino acids: CASSPVQGGSYNEQFF. In DNA form, the CDR3 reads TGCGCCAGCAGCCCGGTGCAGGGCGGGAGCTACAATGAGCAGTTCTTC.

The rearrangement joins TRBV15 to TRBJ2-6; D not resolved. The germline CDR1 and CDR2 sequences are LNHNV and YYDKDF (reference sequence). The length of the CDR3 is 15 residues. V lost 0 bases, J lost 0 bases, and 3 bases lay in between. The CDR3 protein is CATSRDNSGANVLTF. As DNA, the CDR3 is TGTGCCACCAGCAGAGACAACTCTGGGGCCAACGTCCTGACTTTC.

The chain uses TRBV29-1 and TRBJ1-3; the D gene is possibly TRBD1 (6 bases). Germline-derived CDR1 and CDR2 are SQVTM and ANQGSEA. This CDR3 has 14 amino acids. V was trimmed by 1 base and J by 2 bases, leaving 9 bases between them. The CDR3 DNA follows: TGCAGCGTTGAAGTCGGGGGGCCTGGAAACACCATATATTTT. The encoded protein is CSVEVGGPGNTIYF.

This sequence joins TRBV27 and TRBJ1-2; 12 nucleotides align to TRBD1. V lost 4 bases and J lost 7; bases outside the gene matches: 4. Germline CDR1 reads MNHEY; CDR2 reads SMNVEV (reference sequence). CDR3 length equals 14 residues. CDR3 loop: CASSWDRGLSGYTF. CDR3 in DNA: TGTGCCAGCAGTTGGGACAGGGGGCTTTCTGGCTACACCTTC.

The chain links TRBV29-1 to TRBJ1-5, with 10 bases matching TRBD1. Germline CDR1 and CDR2: SQVTM and ANQGSEA. Trimming took 4 bases from V and 6 from J; bases not matched to a gene: 6. This CDR3 is 14 amino acids long. The CDR3 DNA reads TGCAGCGTTGCCGACAGGGGGCCGTTTCAGCCCCAGCATTTT. Encoded protein: CSVADRGPFQPQHF.

The chain joins TRBV30 to TRBJ1-5; possibly TRBD1 for D (6 bases). V was cut by 3 bases and J by 6 bases, with 9 bases left in between. The germline CDR1 and CDR2 sequences are GTSNPN and SVGIG (reference sequence). This CDR3 comprises 12 residues. CDR3 coding DNA: TGTGCCTGGAGCGCAGGGGTTCAGCCCCAGCATTTT. Translation: CAWSAGVQPQHF.

V is TRBV7-2 and J is TRBJ1-1; D is unresolved. CDR1 and CDR2 from the germline V gene are SGHTA and FQGNSA. The V end was cut by 4 bases, the J end by 4 bases, with 13 bases between. The CDR3 totals 14 residues. CDR3: CASSSPQDGTEAFF. CDR3 DNA: TGTGCCAGCAGCTCGCCCCAAGACGGCACTGAAGCTTTCTTT.

J is TRBJ2-7 and V is TRBV7-9, with 7 bases aligning to TRBD1. Germline CDR1 and CDR2: SEHNR and FQNEAQ (reference sequence). The CDR3 is 14 residues long. The junction had 5 bases not matched to a gene; V was cut back by 5 bases and J by 1 base. The CDR3 DNA follows: TGTGCCAGCAGCCGAGACAGGGTGTCCTACGAGCAGTACTTC. Translation: CASSRDRVSYEQYF.

The V and J genes are TRBV6-5 and TRBJ2-2, with D tentatively TRBD1 or TRBD2 (5 bases each). Trimming cost V 6 bases and J 6 bases, with 8 bases left between them. The germline V gene has CDR1 MNHEY and CDR2 SVGAGI. The CDR3 totals 12 residues. CDR3 region: CASRGTAGELFF. The CDR3 bases are TGTGCCAGCAGGGGGACCGCCGGGGAGCTGTTTTTT.

The chain has TRBV6-1 and TRBJ1-1; 8 bases fit TRBD1. The CDR3 is made up of 15 amino acids. V was pared by 1 base and J by 4 bases, with 5 bases of the junction left unmatched. Germline assignment: CDR1 MNHNS and CDR2 SASEGT. CDR3 DNA: TGTGCCAGCAGTGAAGAACCAGGGGGCTTCACTGAAGCTTTCTTT. As protein: CASSEEPGGFTEAFF.

This chain links TRBV7-2 with TRBJ2-5, with D perhaps TRBD1 (6 bases). The germline V gene has CDR1 SGHTA and CDR2 FQGNSA. The CDR3 loop spans 14 amino acids. V shed 4 bases and J shed 4 bases, with 13 bases lying between them. The CDR3 bases are TGTGCCAGCAGCTCACAGGGTAGTGGAGAGACCCAGTACTTC. The encoded protein is CASSSQGSGETQYF.

The chain carries TRBV7-6 and TRBJ2-1; the D call may be TRBD1 or TRBD2 (5 bases each). V was shortened by 2 bases and J by 6 bases, with 17 bases between the two germline ends. Looked up from germline, CDR1 is SGHVS and CDR2 is FNYEAQ. This CDR3 region has 16 residues. This CDR3 reads CASSLPPGRTGNEQFF. The CDR3 coding sequence is TGTGCCAGCAGCTTACCCCCGGGACGCACGGGCAATGAGCAGTTCTTC.

The chain links TRBV5-8 to TRBJ1-1; D gene ambiguous. V was pared by 2 bases and J by 2 bases, with 4 bases between. The length of the CDR3 is 12 residues. Germline V gene lookup returns CDR1 SGHTS and CDR2 YDEGEE. This CDR3 is CASSFANTEAFF. CDR3 DNA sequence: TGTGCCAGCAGCTTCGCCAACACTGAAGCTTTCTTT.

The J gene is TRBJ2-1, the V gene TRBV9; D gene ambiguous. Germline CDR1 and CDR2: SGDLS and YYNGEE. This CDR3 has 15 residues. V was trimmed by 0 bases and J by 5 bases, leaving 12 bases between them. This chain's CDR3 is CASSVDVAFHNEQFF. In DNA form, the CDR3 reads TGTGCCAGCAGCGTAGACGTGGCCTTTCACAATGAGCAGTTCTTC.

In this sample, this clone turned up once. The chain links TRBV9 to TRBJ1-1; 12 bases are a match to TRBD1. With V trimmed by 7 bases and J by 1 base, 5 bases remained unmatched. Germline V CDR1 and CDR2: SGDLS, YYNGEE. The CDR3 covers 15 residues. The CDR3 loop reads CASSGQGATNTEAFF. The CDR3 DNA reads TGTGCCAGCTCGGGACAGGGGGCTACGAACACTGAAGCTTTCTTT. The whole variable domain, filled in from reference TRBV9 and TRBJ1-1, reads DSGVTQTPKHLITATGQRVTLRCSPRSGDLSVYWYQQSLDQGLQFLIQYYNGEERAKGNILERFSAQQFPDLHSELNLSSLELGDSALYFCASSGQGATNTEAFFGQGTRLTVV.

V usage is TRBV19 and J usage is TRBJ2-2, with D perhaps TRBD1 (5 bases). From germline, CDR1 is LNHDA and CDR2 SQIVND (reference sequence). Trimming pared 3 bases from V and 0 bases from J, leaving 8 bases between. This CDR3 spans 15 amino acids. In DNA form, the CDR3 reads TGTGCCAGTAGTATTGGCAGGGCGAACACCGGGGAGCTGTTTTTT. Amino acid sequence: CASSIGRANTGELFF. The complete variable domain, with remaining parts taken from reference TRBV19 and TRBJ2-2, reads DGGITQSPKYLFRKEGQNVTLSCEQNLNHDAMYWYRQDPGQGLRLIYYSQIVNDFQKGDIAEGYSVSREKKESFPLTVTSAQKNPTAFYLCASSIGRANTGELFFGEGSRLTVL.

The V and J genes are TRBV7-2 and TRBJ1-2, with a possible D match to TRBD1 (5 bases). The germline V gene has CDR1 SGHTA and CDR2 FQGNSA. V lost 1 base and J lost 4, with 16 bases in between. This CDR3 is 16 amino acids long. The CDR3 nucleotides read TGTGCCAGCAGCTTAGAATCCCTTAAGGGGTTCTATGGCTACACCTTC. It codes for CASSLESLKGFYGYTF.